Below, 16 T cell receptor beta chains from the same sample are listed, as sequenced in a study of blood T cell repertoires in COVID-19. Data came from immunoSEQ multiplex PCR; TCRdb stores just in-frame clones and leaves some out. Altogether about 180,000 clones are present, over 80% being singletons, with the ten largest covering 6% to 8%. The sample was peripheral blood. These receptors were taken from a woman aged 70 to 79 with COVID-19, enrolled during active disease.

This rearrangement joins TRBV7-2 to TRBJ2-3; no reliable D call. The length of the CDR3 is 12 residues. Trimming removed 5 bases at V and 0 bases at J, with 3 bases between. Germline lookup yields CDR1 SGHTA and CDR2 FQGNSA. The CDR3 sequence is CASSPSTDTQYF. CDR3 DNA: TGTGCCAGCAGCCCGAGCACAGATACGCAGTATTTT.

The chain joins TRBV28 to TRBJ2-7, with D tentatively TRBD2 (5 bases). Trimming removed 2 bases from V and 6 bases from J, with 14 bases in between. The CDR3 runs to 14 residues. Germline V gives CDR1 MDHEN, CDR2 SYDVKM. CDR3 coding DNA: TGTGCCAGCAGTTTAGCCGGGGTAATAGCCGAGCAGTACTTC. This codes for CASSLAGVIAEQYF.

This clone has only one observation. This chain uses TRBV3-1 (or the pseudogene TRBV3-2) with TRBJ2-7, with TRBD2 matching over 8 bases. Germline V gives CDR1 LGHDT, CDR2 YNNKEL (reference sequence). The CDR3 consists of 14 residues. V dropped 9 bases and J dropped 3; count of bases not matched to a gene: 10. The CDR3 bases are TGTGCCAGAACCATCGGACTAGCCTTCTACGAGCAGTACTTC. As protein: CARTIGLAFYEQYF.

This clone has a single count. CDR3 sequence (DNA): TGTGCCAGCAGCCAAGAGTGGGCTGCAGGGCCCACAGATACGCAGTATTTT. This translates into CASSQEWAAGPTDTQYF. The rearrangement uses TRBV14 and TRBJ2-3; possible D gene TRBD1, 5 bases. The CDR3 loop spans 17 amino acids. V dropped 0 bases and J dropped 2 bases, with 15 bases sitting between them. Germline V gene data show CDR1 as SGHDN and CDR2 as FVKESK.

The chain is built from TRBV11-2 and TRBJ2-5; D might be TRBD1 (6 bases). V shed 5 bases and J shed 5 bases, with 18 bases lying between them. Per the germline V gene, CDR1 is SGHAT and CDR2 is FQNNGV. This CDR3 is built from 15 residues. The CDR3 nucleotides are TGTGCCAGCAGCCTGACAGGAACGGGAAGCGAGACCCAGTACTTC. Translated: CASSLTGTGSETQYF.

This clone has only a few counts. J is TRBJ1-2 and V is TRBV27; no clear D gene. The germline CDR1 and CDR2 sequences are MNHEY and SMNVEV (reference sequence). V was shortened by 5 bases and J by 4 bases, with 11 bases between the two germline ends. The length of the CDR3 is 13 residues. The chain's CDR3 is CASSRGGFYGYTF. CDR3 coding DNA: TGTGCCAGCAGTCGGGGAGGCTTCTATGGCTACACCTTC.

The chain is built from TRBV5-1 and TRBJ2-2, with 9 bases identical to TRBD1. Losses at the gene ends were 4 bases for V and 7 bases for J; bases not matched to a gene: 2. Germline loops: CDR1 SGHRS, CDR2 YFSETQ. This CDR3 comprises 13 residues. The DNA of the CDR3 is TGCGCCAGCAGCCCGGGACAGGGCGGGGAGCTGTTTTTT. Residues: CASSPGQGGELFF.

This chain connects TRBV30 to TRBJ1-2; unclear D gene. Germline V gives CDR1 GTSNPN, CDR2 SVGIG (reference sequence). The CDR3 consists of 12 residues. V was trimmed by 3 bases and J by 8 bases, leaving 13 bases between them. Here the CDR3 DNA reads TGTGCCTGGAGCCCGATACTATCCGGCTACACCTTC. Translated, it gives CAWSPILSGYTF.

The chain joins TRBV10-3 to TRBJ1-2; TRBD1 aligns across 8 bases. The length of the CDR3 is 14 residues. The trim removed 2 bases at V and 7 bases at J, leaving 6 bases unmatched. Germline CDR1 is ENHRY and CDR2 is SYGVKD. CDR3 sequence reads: CAISEAQGAGGYTF. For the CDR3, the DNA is TGTGCCATCAGTGAGGCCCAGGGGGCTGGTGGCTACACCTTC.

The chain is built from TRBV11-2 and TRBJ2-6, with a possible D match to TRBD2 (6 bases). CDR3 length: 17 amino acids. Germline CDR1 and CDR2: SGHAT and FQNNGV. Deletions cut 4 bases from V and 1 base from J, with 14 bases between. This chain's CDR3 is CASSSSGSGSGANVLTF. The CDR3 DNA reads TGTGCCAGCAGCTCTTCGGGGAGCGGGTCTGGGGCCAACGTCCTGACTTTC.

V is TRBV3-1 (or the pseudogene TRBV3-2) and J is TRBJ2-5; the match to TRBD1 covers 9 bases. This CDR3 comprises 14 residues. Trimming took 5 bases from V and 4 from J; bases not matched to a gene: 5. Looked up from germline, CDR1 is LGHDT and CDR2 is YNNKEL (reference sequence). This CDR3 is CASSGTGSRETQYF. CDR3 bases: TGTGCCAGCAGCGGGACAGGGTCTCGAGAGACCCAGTACTTC.

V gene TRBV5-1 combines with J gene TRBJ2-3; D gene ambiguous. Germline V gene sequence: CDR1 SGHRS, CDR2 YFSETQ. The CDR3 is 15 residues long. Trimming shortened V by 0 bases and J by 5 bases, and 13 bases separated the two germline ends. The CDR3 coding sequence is TGCGCCAGCAGCTTGGAGGCTGTACCGGGAGATACGCAGTATTTT. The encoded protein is CASSLEAVPGDTQYF.

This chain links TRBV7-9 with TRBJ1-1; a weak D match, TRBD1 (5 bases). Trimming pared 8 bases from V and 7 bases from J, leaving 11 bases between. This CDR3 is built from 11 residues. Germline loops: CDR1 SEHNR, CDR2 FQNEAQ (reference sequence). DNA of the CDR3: TGTGCCAGCTCCCGCGGGGGTGAAGCTTTCTTT. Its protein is CASSRGGEAFF.

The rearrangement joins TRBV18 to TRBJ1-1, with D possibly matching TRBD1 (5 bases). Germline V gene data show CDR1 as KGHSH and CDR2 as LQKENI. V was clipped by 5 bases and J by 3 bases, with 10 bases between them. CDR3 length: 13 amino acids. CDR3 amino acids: CASSSTEDTEAFF. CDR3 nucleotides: TGTGCCAGCTCATCGACAGAGGACACTGAAGCTTTCTTT.

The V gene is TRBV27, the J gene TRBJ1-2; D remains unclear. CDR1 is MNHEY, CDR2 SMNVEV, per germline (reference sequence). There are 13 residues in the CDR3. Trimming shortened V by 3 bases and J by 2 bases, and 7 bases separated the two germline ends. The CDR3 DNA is TGTGCCAGCAGTTTCAGAGGAAACTATGGCTACACCTTC. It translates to CASSFRGNYGYTF.

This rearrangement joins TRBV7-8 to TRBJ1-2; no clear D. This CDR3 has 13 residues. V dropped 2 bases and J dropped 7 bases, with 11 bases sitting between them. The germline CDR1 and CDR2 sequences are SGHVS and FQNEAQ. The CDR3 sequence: CASSLLTGSGYTF. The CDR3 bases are TGTGCCAGCAGCTTACTCACGGGGAGTGGCTACACCTTC.